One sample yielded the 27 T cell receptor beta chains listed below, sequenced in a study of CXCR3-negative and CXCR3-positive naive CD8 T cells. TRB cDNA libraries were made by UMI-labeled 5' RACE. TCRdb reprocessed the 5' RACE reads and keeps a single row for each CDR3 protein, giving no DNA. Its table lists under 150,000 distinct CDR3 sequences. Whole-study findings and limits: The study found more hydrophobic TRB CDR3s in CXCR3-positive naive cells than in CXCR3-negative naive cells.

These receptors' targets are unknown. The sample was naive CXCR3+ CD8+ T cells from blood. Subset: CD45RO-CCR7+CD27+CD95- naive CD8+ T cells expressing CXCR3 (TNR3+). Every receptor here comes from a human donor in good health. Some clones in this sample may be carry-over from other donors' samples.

The CDR3 reads CSVEVWTKGWNTIYF. The chain carries TRBV29-1 and TRBJ1-3; TCRdb reports TRBD1, a call that lacks DNA to check it against. In germline, CDR1 is SQVTM, CDR2 ANQGSEA. The CDR3 has 15 residues.

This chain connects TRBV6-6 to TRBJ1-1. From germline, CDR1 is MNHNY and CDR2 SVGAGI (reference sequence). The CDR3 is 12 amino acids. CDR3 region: CASSYGAAEAFF.

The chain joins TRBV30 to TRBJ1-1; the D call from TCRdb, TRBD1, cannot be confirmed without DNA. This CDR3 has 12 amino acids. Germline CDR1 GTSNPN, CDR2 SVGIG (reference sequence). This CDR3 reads CAWSVEGTEAFF.

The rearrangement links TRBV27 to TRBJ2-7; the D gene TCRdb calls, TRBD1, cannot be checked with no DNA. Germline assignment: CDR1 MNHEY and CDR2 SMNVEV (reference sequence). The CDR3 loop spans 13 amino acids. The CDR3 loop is CASSRGYSYEQYF.

This CDR3 is CASSYLMRQGWTGELFF. This rearrangement joins TRBV6-2 or TRBV6-3 to TRBJ2-2; there is no DNA to check the TCRdb D call of TRBD1. This CDR3 is 17 amino acids long. Germline CDR1 and CDR2: MNHEY and SVGEGT.

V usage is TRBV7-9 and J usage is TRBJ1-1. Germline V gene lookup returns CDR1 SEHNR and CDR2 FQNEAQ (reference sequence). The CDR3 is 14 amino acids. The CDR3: CASSSVLGYTEAFF.

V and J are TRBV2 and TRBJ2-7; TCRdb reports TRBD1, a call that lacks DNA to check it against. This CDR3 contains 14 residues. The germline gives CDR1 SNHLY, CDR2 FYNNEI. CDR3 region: CASMGQGAFYEQYF.

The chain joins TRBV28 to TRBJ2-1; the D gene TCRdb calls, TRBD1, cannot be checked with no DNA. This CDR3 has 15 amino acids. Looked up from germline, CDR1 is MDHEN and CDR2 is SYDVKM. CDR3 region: CASSLPSDRIYEKFF.

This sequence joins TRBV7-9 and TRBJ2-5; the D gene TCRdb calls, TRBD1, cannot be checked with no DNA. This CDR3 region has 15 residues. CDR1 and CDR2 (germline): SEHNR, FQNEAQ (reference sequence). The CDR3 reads CASSLAGQGSETQYF.

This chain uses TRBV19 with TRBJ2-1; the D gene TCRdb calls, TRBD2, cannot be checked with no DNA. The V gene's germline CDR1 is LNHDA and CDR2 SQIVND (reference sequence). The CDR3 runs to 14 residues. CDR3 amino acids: CASSSASSYNEQFF.

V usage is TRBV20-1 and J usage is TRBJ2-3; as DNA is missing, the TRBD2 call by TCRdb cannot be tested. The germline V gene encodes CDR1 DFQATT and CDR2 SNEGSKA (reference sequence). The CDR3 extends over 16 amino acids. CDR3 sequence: CSAHSTSGSTKYKQYF.

The CDR3 protein is CASSLVSSAYEQYF. The J gene is TRBJ2-7, the V gene TRBV7-9; TCRdb selects TRBD1, and the lack of DNA leaves this call unchecked. Germline loops: CDR1 SEHNR, CDR2 FQNEAQ (reference sequence). The CDR3 covers 14 residues.

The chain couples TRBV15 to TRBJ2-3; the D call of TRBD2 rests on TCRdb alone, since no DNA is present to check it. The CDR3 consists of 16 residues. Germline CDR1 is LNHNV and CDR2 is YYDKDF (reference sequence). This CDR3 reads CATSRDESSGTDTQYF. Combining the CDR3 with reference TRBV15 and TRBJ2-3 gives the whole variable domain DAMVIQNPRYQVTQFGKPVTLSCSQTLNHNVMYWYQQKSSQAPKLLFHYYDKDFNNEADTPDNFQSRRPNTSFCFLDIRSPGLGDTAMYLCATSRDESSGTDTQYFGPGTRLTVL.

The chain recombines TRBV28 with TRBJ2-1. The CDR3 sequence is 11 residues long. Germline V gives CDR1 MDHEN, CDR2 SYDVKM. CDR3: CASSDEEKQFF. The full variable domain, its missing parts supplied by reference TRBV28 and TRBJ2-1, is DVKVTQSSRYLVKRTGEKVFLECVQDMDHENMFWYRQDPGLGLRLIYFSYDVKMKEKGDIPEGYSVSREKKERFSLILESASTNQTSMYLCASSDEEKQFFGPGTRLTVL.

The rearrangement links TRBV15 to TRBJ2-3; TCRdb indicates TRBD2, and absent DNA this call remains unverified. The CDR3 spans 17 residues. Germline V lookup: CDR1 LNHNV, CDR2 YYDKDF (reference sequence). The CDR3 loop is CATSRARDYLVPDTQYF.

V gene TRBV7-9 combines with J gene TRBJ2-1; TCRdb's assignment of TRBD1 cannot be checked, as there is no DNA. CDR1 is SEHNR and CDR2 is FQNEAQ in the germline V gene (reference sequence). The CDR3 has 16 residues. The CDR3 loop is CASSLPIIPPWDEQFF.

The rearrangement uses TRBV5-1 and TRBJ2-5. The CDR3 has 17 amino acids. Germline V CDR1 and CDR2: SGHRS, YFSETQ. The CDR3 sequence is CASSLVPSLEVQETQYF.

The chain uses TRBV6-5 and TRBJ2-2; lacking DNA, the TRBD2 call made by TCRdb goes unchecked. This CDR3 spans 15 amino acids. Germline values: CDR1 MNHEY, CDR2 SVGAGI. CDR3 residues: CASSYGGMNTGELFF.

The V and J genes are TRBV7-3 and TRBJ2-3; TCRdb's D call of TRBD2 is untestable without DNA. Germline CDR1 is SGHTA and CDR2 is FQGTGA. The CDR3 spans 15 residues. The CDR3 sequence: CASSLAGGLADTQYF.

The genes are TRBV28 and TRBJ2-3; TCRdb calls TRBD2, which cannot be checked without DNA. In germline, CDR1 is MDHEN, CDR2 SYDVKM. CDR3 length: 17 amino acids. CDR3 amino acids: CASSPPGLAEDTDTQYF.

This CDR3 reads CASSPSTGRKTEAFF. The chain has TRBV18 and TRBJ1-1; absent DNA, TCRdb's TRBD1 call cannot be checked. The CDR3 has 15 amino acids. Per germline, CDR1 KGHSH and CDR2 LQKENI.

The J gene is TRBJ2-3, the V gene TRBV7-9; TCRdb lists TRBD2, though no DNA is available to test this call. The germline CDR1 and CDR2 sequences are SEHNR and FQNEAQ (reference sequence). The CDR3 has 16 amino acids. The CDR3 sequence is CASTELGPLRTDTQYF.

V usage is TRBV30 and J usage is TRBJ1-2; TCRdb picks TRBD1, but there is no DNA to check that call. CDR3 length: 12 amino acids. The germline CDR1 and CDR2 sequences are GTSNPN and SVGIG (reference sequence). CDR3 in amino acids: CAWSVGGYGYTF. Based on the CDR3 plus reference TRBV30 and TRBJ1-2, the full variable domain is SQTIHQWPATLVQPVGSPLSLECTVEGTSNPNLYWYRQAAGRGLQLLFYSVGIGQISSEVPQNLSASRPQDRQFILSSKKLLLSDSGFYLCAWSVGGYGYTFGSGTRLTVV.

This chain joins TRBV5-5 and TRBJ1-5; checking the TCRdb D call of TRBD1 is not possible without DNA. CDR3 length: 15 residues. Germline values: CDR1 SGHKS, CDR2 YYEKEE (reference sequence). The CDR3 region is CASSLWADSNQPQHF.

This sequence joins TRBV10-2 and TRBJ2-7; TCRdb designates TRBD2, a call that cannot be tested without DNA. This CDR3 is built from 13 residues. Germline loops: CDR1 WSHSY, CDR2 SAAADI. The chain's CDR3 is CASSAGGTYEQYF.

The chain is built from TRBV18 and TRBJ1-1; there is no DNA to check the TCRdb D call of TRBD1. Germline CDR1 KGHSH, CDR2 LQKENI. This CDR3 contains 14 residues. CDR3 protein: CASSPWDRVTEAFF. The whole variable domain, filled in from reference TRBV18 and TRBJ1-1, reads NAGVMQNPRHLVRRRGQEARLRCSPMKGHSHVYWYRQLPEEGLKFMVYLQKENIIDESGMPKERFSAEFPKEGPSILRIQQVVRGDSAAYFCASSPWDRVTEAFFGQGTRLTVV.

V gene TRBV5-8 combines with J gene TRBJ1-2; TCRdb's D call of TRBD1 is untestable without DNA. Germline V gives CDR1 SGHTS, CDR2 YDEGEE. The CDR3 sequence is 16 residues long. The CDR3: CASSGSELGAWYGYTF.